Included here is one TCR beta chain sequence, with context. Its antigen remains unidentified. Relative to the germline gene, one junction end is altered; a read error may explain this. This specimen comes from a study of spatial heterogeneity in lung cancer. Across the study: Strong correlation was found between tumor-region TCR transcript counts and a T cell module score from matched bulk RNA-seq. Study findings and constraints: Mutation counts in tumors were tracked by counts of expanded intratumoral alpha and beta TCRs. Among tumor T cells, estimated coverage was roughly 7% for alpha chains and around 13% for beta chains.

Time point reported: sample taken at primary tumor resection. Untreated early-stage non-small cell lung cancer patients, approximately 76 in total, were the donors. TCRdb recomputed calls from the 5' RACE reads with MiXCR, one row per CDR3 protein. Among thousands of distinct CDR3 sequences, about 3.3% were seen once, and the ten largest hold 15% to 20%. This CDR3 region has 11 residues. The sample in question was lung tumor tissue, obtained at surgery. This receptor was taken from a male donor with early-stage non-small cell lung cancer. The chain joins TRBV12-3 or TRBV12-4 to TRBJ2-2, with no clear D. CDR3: CASSLTEELFF. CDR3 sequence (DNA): TGTGCCAGCAGTTTAACCGAGGAGCTGTTTTTT.